The T cell receptor beta chain under discussion was sequenced for a study of cytomegalovirus exposure and HLA in healthy donors. Background on the study: Among the 300 to 500 donors who were genotyped, 81% fell in the genetic ancestry cluster that is associated with self-reported Caucasian donors. Study results and caveats: The authors assumed roughly uniform sequencing depth across donors for presence/absence analyses. A later look showed TCR association rates differing by HLA locus, highest for DRB1 and lowest for HLA-C.

The V gene lost 0 bases and the J gene lost 3 bases, with 16 bases spanning the gap. Germline loops: CDR1 SGHDT, CDR2 YYEEEE. The CDR3 consists of 16 residues. Of note for this clone: Its cognate antigen is unknown.

In the PCR, 60 Vbeta and 13 Jbeta primers were used. Data came from immunoSEQ multiplex PCR; TCRdb stores just in-frame clones and leaves some out. In the table there are tens of thousands of clones, about 80% of which are singletons. The chain joins TRBV5-6 to TRBJ2-7; the D is unclear. Sequenced: PBMCs. The receptor was derived from a man in his fifties in good health and CMV-seronegative. DNA for the CDR3: TGTGCCAGCAGCTTGGATGAGTTTCTCAGGTACTACGAGCAGTACTTC. Encoded protein: CASSLDEFLRYYEQYF.